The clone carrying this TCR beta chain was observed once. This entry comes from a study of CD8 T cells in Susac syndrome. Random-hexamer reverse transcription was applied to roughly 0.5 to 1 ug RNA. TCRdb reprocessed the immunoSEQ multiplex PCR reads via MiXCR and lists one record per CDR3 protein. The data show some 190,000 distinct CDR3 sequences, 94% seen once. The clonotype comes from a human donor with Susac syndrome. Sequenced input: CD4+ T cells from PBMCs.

The CDR3 coding sequence is TGTGCCAGCAGTTCCCCCCAGAGTCGCTATGGCTACACCTTC. This codes for CASSSPQSRYGYTF. The chain combines TRBV28 with TRBJ1-2, with D unclear. The CDR3 consists of 14 residues. Trimming cost V 4 bases and J 4 bases, with 13 bases left between them. Per the germline V gene, CDR1 is MDHEN and CDR2 is SYDVKM.